In this sample, the clone carrying this T cell receptor (beta chain) turned up many times. Antigen unknown. This specimen belongs to a study of CD8 T cells in ankylosing spondylitis. Study-level results: Within matched ankylosing spondylitis synovial fluid, disease-linked clones were reportedly significantly enriched. Reactive arthritis synovial fluid and blood previously showed some of these motif variants. A TCR beta motif of roughly 8 highly homologous variants seemed to mark ankylosing spondylitis blood.

The V segment lost 5 bases and the J segment 4 bases; nucleotides outside the gene matches: 8. Germline V gives CDR1 PRHDT, CDR2 FYEKMQ (reference sequence). The CDR3 runs 16 residues. Quantitative 5'-RACE with molecular barcodes generated TCR beta libraries. A single record per CDR3 protein comes from TCRdb applying MiXCR to the 5' RACE reads. The sample comprises some 220,000 distinct CDR3 sequences, 6% to 8.5% of which are singletons, and approximately 15% rests with the top ten. The chain employs TRBV13 and TRBJ2-4; 10 bases agree with TRBD2. Sequencing input: blood, either unsorted or a sorted T cell fraction (not recorded which). The receptor's source is a male donor with ankylosing spondylitis. The CDR3 DNA follows: TGTGCCAGCAGCCCCTGGACTAGCGGAGTTAAAAACATTCAGTACTTC. This gives the protein CASSPWTSGVKNIQYF.